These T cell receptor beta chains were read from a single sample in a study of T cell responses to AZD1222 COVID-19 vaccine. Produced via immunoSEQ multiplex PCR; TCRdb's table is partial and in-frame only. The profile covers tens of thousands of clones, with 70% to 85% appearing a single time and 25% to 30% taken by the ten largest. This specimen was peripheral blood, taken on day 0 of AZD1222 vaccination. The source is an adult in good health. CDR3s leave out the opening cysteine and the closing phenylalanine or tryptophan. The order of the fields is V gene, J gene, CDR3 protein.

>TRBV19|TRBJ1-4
ASSTIQGGEKLF
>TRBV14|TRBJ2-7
ASSQESAPWEQY
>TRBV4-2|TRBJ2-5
ASSQVLAGEETQY
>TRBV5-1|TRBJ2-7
ASSPTSVSYEQY
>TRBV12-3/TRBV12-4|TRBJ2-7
ASSLTLYEQY
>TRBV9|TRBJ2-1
ASSVGLAGVNEQF
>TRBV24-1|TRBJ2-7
ATSDRTATYEQY
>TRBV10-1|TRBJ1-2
ASSRQPNYGYT
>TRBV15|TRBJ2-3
ATNPHLSKLGQGSTDTQY
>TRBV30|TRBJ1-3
ARKSATGNTIY
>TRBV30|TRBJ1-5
AWSVIQGVGSNQPQH
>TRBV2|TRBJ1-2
ASSVEGYT
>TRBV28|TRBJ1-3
ASSLPQGDSGNTIY
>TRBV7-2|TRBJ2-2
ASSLRPAGVTGELF
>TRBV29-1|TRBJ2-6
SVEDLVQNSGANVLT
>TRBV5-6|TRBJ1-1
ASTWDRGPNTEAF
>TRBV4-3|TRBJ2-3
ASSQEDRVWDTQY
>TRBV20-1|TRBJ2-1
SASRGNTHEQF
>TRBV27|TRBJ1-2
ASRLQGAYGYT
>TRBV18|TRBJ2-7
ASSLTDSYEQY
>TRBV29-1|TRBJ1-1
SGRDRAAEAF